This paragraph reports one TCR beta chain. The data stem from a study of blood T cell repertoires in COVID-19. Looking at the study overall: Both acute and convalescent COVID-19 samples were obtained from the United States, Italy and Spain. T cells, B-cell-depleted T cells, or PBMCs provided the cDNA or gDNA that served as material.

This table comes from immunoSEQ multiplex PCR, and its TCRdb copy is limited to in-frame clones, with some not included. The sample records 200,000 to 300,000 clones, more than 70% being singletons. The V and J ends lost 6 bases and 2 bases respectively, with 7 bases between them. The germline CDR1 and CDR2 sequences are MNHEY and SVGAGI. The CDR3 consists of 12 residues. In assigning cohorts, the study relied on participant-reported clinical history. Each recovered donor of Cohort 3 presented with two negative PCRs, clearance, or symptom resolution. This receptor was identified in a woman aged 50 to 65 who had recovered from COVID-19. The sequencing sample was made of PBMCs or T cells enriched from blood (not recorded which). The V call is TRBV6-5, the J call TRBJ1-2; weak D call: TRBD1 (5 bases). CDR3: CASRKGNYGYTF. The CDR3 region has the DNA TGTGCCAGCAGAAAGGGGAACTATGGCTACACCTTC.